The rows below give T cell receptor beta chains drawn from one sample of a study of cytomegalovirus exposure and HLA in healthy donors. Using immunoSEQ multiplex PCR, the repertoire was profiled, and TCRdb retains in-frame clones only, with some absent. The sample includes 150,000 to 200,000 clones, about three quarters of them seen just once. The sequenced material came from PBMCs. The receptors originated from a woman aged 40 to 50 in good health and CMV-seropositive. Each CDR3 is given with its conserved first and last residue. A D gene is named only where the DNA matches it firmly. Expanded clones are given a class, and other clones once, few, many or no size at all.

TRBJ1-2 | TRBV4-2 | . | . | TGTGCCAGCAGCCAAACAGGTGCGGGGTCCTATGGCTACACCTTC | CASSQTGAGSYGYTF
TRBJ1-1 | TRBV6-1 | . | . | TGTGCCAGCAGAACACCGGGATCGAACACTGAAGCTTTCTTT | CASRTPGSNTEAFF
TRBJ1-1 | TRBV10-3 | once | . | TGTGCCATCAGTAGCGCGGTCGGGGCTTTCTTT | CAISSAVGAFF
TRBJ2-1 | TRBV7-2 | . | . | TGTGCCAGCAGCTTGGGGATTGGAGAGACTAACAATGAGCAGTTCTTC | CASSLGIGETNNEQFF
TRBJ2-2 | TRBV7-9 | . | . | TGTTCCAGCAGCTTAAGGGGGACAGGGGAGCTGTTTTTT | CSSSLRGTGELFF
TRBJ1-2 | TRBV6-1 | . | . | TGTGCCAGCAGTGAAACGCTCGGCTATGGCTACACCTTC | CASSETLGYGYTF
TRBJ2-7 | TRBV29-1 | . | TRBD1 | TGCAGCGCTGGACAGGGTTGGTACGAGCAGTACTTC | CSAGQGWYEQYF
TRBJ1-5 | TRBV9 | . | . | TGTGCCAGCAGCCCAAAAGGGGAAAGAGGTCAGCCCCAGCATTTT | CASSPKGERGQPQHF
TRBJ1-2 | TRBV19 | . | TRBD1 | TGTGCCAGTACCGTGACAGGGGCCCATGGCTACACCTTC | CASTVTGAHGYTF
TRBJ2-3 | TRBV15 | . | . | TGTGCCACCAGCAGAGCTTTGGGTCTAGCCCCAGATACGCAGTATTTT | CATSRALGLAPDTQYF
TRBJ1-1 | TRBV7-2 | . | . | TGTGCCAGCAGCTTAGGAGGGGGGGCGTGGAACACTGAAGCTTTCTTT | CASSLGGGAWNTEAFF
TRBJ2-1 | TRBV30 | . | . | TGTGCCTGGAGTAACGGTGGTGGCTCCTACAATGAGCAGTTCTTC | CAWSNGGGSYNEQFF
TRBJ2-5 | TRBV5-1 | . | TRBD2 | TGCGCCAGCAGCTTTAGCGGGGGGGCCCAGGAGACCCAGTACTTC | CASSFSGGAQETQYF
TRBJ2-3 | TRBV11-1 | few | . | TGTGCCAGCCATTGGGGTTCCGGGGTGTCAGATACGCAGTATTTT | CASHWGSGVSDTQYF
TRBJ2-1 | TRBV7-6 | once | TRBD2 | TGTGCCAGCAGCTATAGCGGGGGCTCCAATGAGCAGTTCTTC | CASSYSGGSNEQFF
TRBJ2-1 | TRBV6-6 | few | . | TGTGCCAGCAGTTATCGGCAGGGGTGGTACAATGAGCAGTTCTTC | CASSYRQGWYNEQFF
TRBJ1-2 | TRBV18 | . | . | TGTGCCAGCTCACCAACAGGGTCATATGGCTACACCTTC | CASSPTGSYGYTF
TRBJ1-2 | TRBV7-9 | . | . | TGTGCCAGCAGCTTAGTGCAGGCCGGGGGTGGCTACACCTTC | CASSLVQAGGGYTF
TRBJ2-7 | TRBV28 | . | TRBD1 | TGTGCCAGCAGTCTGACAGGGGTGGGGTACTACGAGCAGTACTTC | CASSLTGVGYYEQYF
TRBJ1-1 | TRBV12-5 | . | . | TGTGCTAGTGCACAGGAAATGCTGTCGAACACTGAAGCTTTCTTT | CASAQEMLSNTEAFF
TRBJ2-1 | TRBV19 | . | . | TGTGCCAGTAGTATACGATCTTGGGGGGGCGGGAATGAGCAGTTCTTC | CASSIRSWGGGNEQFF
TRBJ2-3 | TRBV7-9 | . | . | TGTGCCAGCAGCTTGCCAAGCGGGCTCACAGATACGCAGTATTTT | CASSLPSGLTDTQYF
TRBJ1-1 | TRBV6-5 | . | . | TGTGCCAGCAGTTACTCGCCAGTCATGAACACTGAAGCTTTCTTT | CASSYSPVMNTEAFF
TRBJ1-1 | TRBV30 | once | . | TGTGCCTCGCACCCGGGGGTTATAGCTTTCTTT | CASHPGVIAFF
TRBJ2-2 | TRBV5-1 | . | . | TGCGCCAGCGTCTCCGCGACTAGAGGGACCGGGGAGCTGTTTTTT | CASVSATRGTGELFF
TRBJ2-1 | TRBV11-1 | . | TRBD2 | TGTGCCAGCAGCTTAGCGCCCAGCGGGGGCTCAATCGAGCAGTTCTTC | CASSLAPSGGSIEQFF
TRBJ1-2 | TRBV6-6 | . | TRBD1 | TGTGCCAGCAGTGGCGGGGAAGGGGGCGCCCAGGATGGCTACACCTTC | CASSGGEGGAQDGYTF
TRBJ2-1 | TRBV4-1 | . | TRBD1 | TGCGCCAGCCTCCCCGCGACAGGGCGACACAATGAGCAGTTCTTC | CASLPATGRHNEQFF
TRBJ2-3 | TRBV7-6 | . | . | TGTGCCAGCAGCCCGACTCGGTGGGTATCCACAGATACGCAGTATTTT | CASSPTRWVSTDTQYF
TRBJ2-7 | TRBV7-8 | . | TRBD1 | TGTGCCAGCAGCGTTGACAGGGTAGTGGACGAGCAGTACTTC | CASSVDRVVDEQYF
TRBJ1-6 | TRBV6-8 | . | . | TGTGCCAGCAGTTACTCACATGCTGCCCGTGTCCGAAATTCACCCCTCCACTTT | CASSYSHAARVRNSPLHF
TRBJ1-3 | TRBV7-9 | . | TRBD1 | TGTGCCAGCAGCATCCAGGGGGCACGAAACACCATATATTTT | CASSIQGARNTIYF
TRBJ1-1 | TRBV27 | . | TRBD1 | TGTGCCAGCAGGCCCCTGACAGGGGGCAGAAACACTGAAGCTTTCTTT | CASRPLTGGRNTEAFF
TRBJ1-2 | TRBV27 | . | . | TGTGCCAGCAGTGTGGGGCGCCGCTATGGCTACACCTTC | CASSVGRRYGYTF
TRBJ2-6 | TRBV4-3 | . | TRBD2 | TGCGCCAGCAGCCTGGATAGCGGGGGCTCTGGGGCCAACGTCCTGACTTTC | CASSLDSGGSGANVLTF
TRBJ1-3 | TRBV7-2 | . | . | TGTGCCAGCAGCGGAGGTATCTCTGGAAACACCATATATTTT | CASSGGISGNTIYF
TRBJ1-1 | TRBV4-1 | . | . | TGCGCCAGCAGCCTTATCCTCTCGACATTTGGCACTGAAGCTTTCTTT | CASSLILSTFGTEAFF
TRBJ2-3 | TRBV6-1 | . | TRBD2 | TGTGCCAGCAGCTTGGGACTAGTTGCAGATACGCAGTATTTT | CASSLGLVADTQYF
TRBJ1-2 | TRBV18 | . | . | TGTGCCAGCTCTCAGTTCGTTGCAGATGGCTACACCTTC | CASSQFVADGYTF
TRBJ2-1 | TRBV6-6 | once | TRBD1 | TGTGCCAGCAGCCGGGACAGGGGAGTAAATGAGCAGTTCTTC | CASSRDRGVNEQFF
TRBJ1-5 | TRBV4-1 | few | . | TGCGCCAGCAGCCAAGATGAGACAGAGACAGATCAGCCCCAGCATTTT | CASSQDETETDQPQHF
TRBJ1-2 | TRBV21-1 | . | . | TGTGCCAGCAGCAAAAGACAGGGGCCGCTAAGCTACACCTTC | CASSKRQGPLSYTF
TRBJ2-3 | TRBV27 | . | . | TGTGCCAGCAGGGGGCTAGGAGCCACTGGCACAGATACGCAGTATTTT | CASRGLGATGTDTQYF
TRBJ1-2 | TRBV2 | . | . | TGTGCCAGCAGTCCGGCGGACAGCTCTATGATTTCCTATGGCTACACCTTC | CASSPADSSMISYGYTF
TRBJ1-2 | TRBV6-6 | . | . | TGTGCCAGCAGTTACTGGGACTCCAGCCCCTATGGCTACACCTTC | CASSYWDSSPYGYTF
TRBJ2-3 | TRBV4-2 | . | TRBD2 | TGTGCCAGCAGCCGAACTTCCGGGACTAGCGGGGGGGCCTTGGATTTT | CASSRTSGTSGGALDF
TRBJ1-2 | TRBV30 | once | . | TGTGCCTGGAGTGTACTTACTGGCTACACCTTC | CAWSVLTGYTF
TRBJ2-1 | TRBV7-2 | few | . | TGTGCCAGCAGCTTAAGCCGGGAAAAAAATGAGCAGTTCTTC | CASSLSREKNEQFF